A selection of T cell receptor beta chains follows, all from one sample in a study of T cells expressing NK-cell markers. TCRdb re-called the 5' RACE reads and gives one entry per CDR3 protein, without DNA. The record lists about 260,000 distinct CDR3 sequences, of which the ten most abundant hold under 0.5%. The specimen sequenced was blood T cells: a sorted CD56 or NKG2C T cell subset, CD4+ or CD8+ T cells, or bulk PBMC T cells (not recorded which). Receptors were obtained from a man aged 18 to 29 in good health. Each CDR3 is given with its conserved first and last residue.

>TRBJ1-2|12|TRBV10-3
CAISEGNYGYTF
>TRBJ2-3|13|TRBV25-1
CASSAVLADTQYF
>TRBJ2-3|16|TRBV4-3
CASSQAGPHRTDTQYF
>TRBJ2-5|16|TRBV12-3/TRBV12-4
CASYKGDRGKEETQYF
>TRBJ1-1|14|TRBV29-1
CSVKLGGLNTEAFF
>TRBJ2-3|15|TRBV4-2
CASSQKGPSTDTQYF
>TRBJ1-5|15|TRBV12-3/TRBV12-4
CASSLRSGSNQPQHF
>TRBJ2-1|15|TRBV4-3
CASSQDAGGPGEQFF
>TRBJ2-1|14|TRBV20-1
CSARVLASGNEQFF
>TRBJ2-1|14|TRBV7-6
CASSPMTLGGEQFF
>TRBJ2-1|14|TRBV20-1
CSARTSARYNEQFF
>TRBJ2-3|14|TRBV12-3/TRBV12-4
CASTPRGGSDTQYF
>TRBJ2-3|17|TRBV18
CASSPLAGTSAGHTQYF
>TRBJ1-4|14|TRBV7-9
CASSLVGGKEKLFF
>TRBJ1-5|14|TRBV20-1
CSAVTGNGNQPQHF
>TRBJ1-1|15|TRBV7-2
CASSLPGADWTEAFF
>TRBJ2-1|12|TRBV24-1
CATSRLGNEQFF
>TRBJ2-2|17|TRBV5-4
CASSLNHRTGDGGELFF
>TRBJ2-3|18|TRBV10-3
CAISEPSFGGGGTDTQYF
>TRBJ2-2|14|TRBV29-1
CSAGPLSYTGELFF
>TRBJ2-7|12|TRBV12-3/TRBV12-4
CASSRWRDSQYF
>TRBJ2-7|14|TRBV19
CASSPRTGAGEQYF
>TRBJ2-7|16|TRBV20-1
CSAPQRQGLNSYEQYF
>TRBJ2-4|15|TRBV29-1
CSVARDAVAKNIQYF
>TRBJ2-7|16|TRBV7-2
CASSLAGLLSSYEQYF
>TRBJ1-6|13|TRBV6-1
CASSEARGSPLHF
>TRBJ1-1|12|TRBV20-1
CSAFTADTEAFF
>TRBJ2-1|16|TRBV12-3/TRBV12-4
CASSITGRLAVNEQFF